The clone carrying this T cell receptor (beta chain) was seen a handful of times. This record comes from a study of blood T cell repertoires in COVID-19. Across the whole study: Either two negative PCRs, clearance, or symptom resolution qualified Cohort 3 donors as recovered. PBMCs, B-cell-depleted T cells, or T cells provided the cDNA or gDNA that made up the material.

The method was immunoSEQ multiplex PCR; TCRdb's version includes in-frame clones alone and lacks a portion of them. This table has 200,000 to 250,000 clones, 86% appearing once. Trimming at V came to 5 bases and at J to 1 base, leaving 12 bases not matched to a gene. This CDR3 region has 19 residues. Looked up from germline, CDR1 is SGHTA and CDR2 is FQGNSA. This clonotype was sampled from a woman in her fifties or sixties in a cohort exposed to, infected with or recovered from COVID-19 (not recorded which). The chain links TRBV7-2 to TRBJ1-3; 12 nucleotides match TRBD1. Specimen: PBMCs or T cells enriched from blood (not recorded which). CDR3 DNA: TGTGCCAGCAGCAACGACTTGGGACAGGGGGCGTCGTCTGGAAACACCATATATTTT. Translating gives CASSNDLGQGASSGNTIYF.